The next 22 T cell receptor beta chains were all read from a single sample in a study of blood T cell repertoires in COVID-19. Clones were sequenced by immunoSEQ multiplex PCR, and TCRdb holds only the in-frame ones, with some missing. Among around 270,000 clones listed, around 89% were seen once. The sequenced material came from peripheral blood. The receptors here all came from a man aged 35-49 years with acute or convalescent COVID-19.

The chain carries TRBV6-2 or TRBV6-3 and TRBJ2-2, with a weak D call TRBD1 (6 bases). Trimming took off 0 bases at V and 3 bases at J, with 17 bases between the two ends. The CDR3 consists of 18 residues. Per germline, CDR1 MNHEY and CDR2 SVGEGT. In nucleotides, the CDR3 is TGTGCCAGCAGTTACTCGCCCACAGGGATCGCGGACACCGGGGAGCTGTTTTTT. Its protein product is CASSYSPTGIADTGELFF.

This rearrangement joins TRBV19 to TRBJ1-5, with D maybe TRBD1 (6 bases). Looked up from germline, CDR1 is LNHDA and CDR2 is SQIVND (reference sequence). V was cut by 7 bases and J by 4 bases, with 17 bases left in between. CDR3 length equals 15 residues. The CDR3 is CASTTPGHGNQPQHF. The DNA of the CDR3 is TGTGCCAGTACCACACCGGGACACGGGAATCAGCCCCAGCATTTT.

This sequence joins TRBV11-2 and TRBJ1-1; D not certain. Trimming pared 5 bases from V and 10 bases from J, leaving 26 bases between. The length of the CDR3 is 16 residues. Germline V CDR1 and CDR2: SGHAT, FQNNGV. Here the CDR3 reads CASSPSPGLSQRRAFF. The CDR3 DNA sequence: TGTGCCAGCAGCCCAAGTCCAGGACTTAGCCAAAGAAGAGCTTTCTTT.

Comments on this clone: Other DNA variants within this sample encode the same CDR3. The rearrangement joins TRBV10-3 to TRBJ2-1, with TRBD2 matching 10 bases. The V and J ends lost 3 bases and 7 bases, in that order; junction bases with no gene match: 3. This CDR3 contains 14 residues. The V gene's germline CDR1 is ENHRY and CDR2 SYGVKD. This chain's CDR3 is CAISETSGDNEQFF. CDR3 nucleotide sequence: TGTGCCATCAGTGAAACTAGCGGGGATAATGAGCAGTTCTTC.

The rearrangement links TRBV4-2 to TRBJ1-5, with TRBD1 as a possible D gene (5 bases). V dropped 0 bases and J dropped 1 base, with 7 bases sitting between them. The CDR3 sequence is 15 residues long. Germline CDR1 reads LGHNA; CDR2 reads YNFKEQ. CDR3 region: CASSQDRQSNQPQHF. DNA for the CDR3: TGTGCCAGCAGCCAAGATCGACAGAGCAATCAGCCCCAGCATTTT.

The chain carries TRBV7-9 and TRBJ1-1; no reliable D call. Germline lookup yields CDR1 SEHNR and CDR2 FQNEAQ (reference sequence). The germline V and J ends were trimmed by 6 bases and 8 bases, with 13 bases remaining between them. CDR3 size: 12 residues. In DNA, the CDR3 is TGTGCCAGCAGGAGGGTGGAAGAGGAAGCTTTCTTT. Translating gives CASRRVEEEAFF.

The chain couples TRBV5-1 to TRBJ1-3; D unresolved. In germline, CDR1 is SGHRS, CDR2 YFSETQ. This CDR3 region has 16 residues. V lost 3 bases and J 0 bases, leaving 13 bases between the germline ends. In DNA form, the CDR3 reads TGCGCCAGCAGCTATCAGTTACAAACCTCTGGAAACACCATATATTTT. It is translated as CASSYQLQTSGNTIYF.

The rearrangement uses TRBV5-1 and TRBJ2-1, with a weak D call TRBD2 (6 bases). CDR3 length: 16 residues. Germline V gene data show CDR1 as SGHRS and CDR2 as YFSETQ. Trimming cost V 3 bases and J 5 bases, with 18 bases left between them. This CDR3 reads CASSSLSGGTNNEQFF. The CDR3 DNA follows: TGCGCCAGCAGCTCCCTGAGTGGGGGGACCAACAATGAGCAGTTCTTC. Looking up the rest from reference TRBV5-1 and TRBJ2-1 gives the full variable domain: KAGVTQTPRYLIKTRGQQVTLSCSPISGHRSVSWYQQTPGQGLQFLFEYFSETQRNKGNFPGRFSGRQFSNSRSEMNVSTLELGDSALYLCASSSLSGGTNNEQFFGPGTRLTVL.

This chain joins TRBV27 and TRBJ1-1, with 8 positions matching TRBD1. V trimming: 10 bases; J trimming: 3 bases; junction bases outside the gene matches: 13. The CDR3 covers 15 residues. Germline V gene sequence: CDR1 MNHEY, CDR2 SMNVEV (reference sequence). CDR3 region: CATAARDRSHTEAFF. CDR3 nucleotides: TGTGCCACCGCCGCCCGGGACAGGTCTCACACTGAAGCTTTCTTT.

The chain employs TRBV2 and TRBJ2-7, with no clear D. V dropped 6 bases and J dropped 5 bases, with 11 bases sitting between them. Looked up from germline, CDR1 is SNHLY and CDR2 is FYNNEI. This CDR3 is 12 amino acids long. CDR3 amino acids: CASRPLIHEQYF. CDR3 DNA sequence: TGTGCCAGCAGACCCCTAATCCACGAGCAGTACTTC.

The genes are TRBV3-1 (or the pseudogene TRBV3-2) and TRBJ2-1; 9 nucleotides line up with TRBD1. Germline trimming cut 4 bases from V and 12 bases from J; bases unmatched to any gene: 19. This CDR3 contains 17 residues. Germline V gives CDR1 LGHDT, CDR2 YNNKEL (reference sequence). CDR3 nucleotide sequence: TGTGCCAGCAGCCTCAAGCTGGGACAGGGAAATTCGGGTAGGCAGTTCTTC. Its protein product is CASSLKLGQGNSGRQFF.

The rearrangement links TRBV28 to TRBJ1-6, with 7 bases that match TRBD1. Germline assignment: CDR1 MDHEN and CDR2 SYDVKM. V lost 6 bases to trimming and J lost 7 bases; unmatched junction nucleotides: 9. This CDR3 spans 15 amino acids. The CDR3 sequence: CASSPGPGQNSPLHF. DNA for the CDR3: TGTGCCAGCAGCCCCGGGCCGGGACAGAATTCACCCCTCCACTTT.

The rearrangement links TRBV4-2 to TRBJ1-2; 7 bases are shared with TRBD1. CDR1 is LGHNA, CDR2 YNFKEQ, per germline. This CDR3 has 15 amino acids. V was pared by 0 bases and J by 4 bases, with 5 bases of the junction left unmatched. This CDR3 reads CASSQDEGQPYGYTF. As DNA, the CDR3 is TGTGCCAGCAGCCAAGACGAGGGACAGCCCTATGGCTACACCTTC.

The genes are TRBV7-2 and TRBJ2-2; TRBD1 matches 8 bases. With V trimmed by 5 bases and J by 8 bases, 7 bases remained unmatched. CDR3 length equals 14 residues. Germline assignment: CDR1 SGHTA and CDR2 FQGNSA. The CDR3 here is CASSRPGTGGELFF. The CDR3 DNA sequence: TGTGCCAGCAGCCGTCCCGGGACAGGAGGGGAGCTGTTTTTT.

In DNA, the CDR3 is TGTGCCTGGAGTCGAAGGGGCAGTCTTTATGGCTACACCTTC. Translation gives CAWSRRGSLYGYTF. The gene calls are TRBV30 and TRBJ1-2; D possibly corresponds to TRBD1 (5 bases). CDR1 GTSNPN and CDR2 SVGIG come from the germline V gene (reference sequence). V dropped 2 bases and J dropped 5 bases, with 15 bases sitting between them. The CDR3 runs 14 residues. Using reference TRBV30 and TRBJ1-2 for the parts outside the CDR3, the full variable domain is SQTIHQWPATLVQPVGSPLSLECTVEGTSNPNLYWYRQAAGRGLQLLFYSVGIGQISSEVPQNLSASRPQDRQFILSSKKLLLSDSGFYLCAWSRRGSLYGYTFGSGTRLTVV.

CDR3 DNA sequence: TGTGCCAGCAGTCTTCGGGGACAGTCTAACTATGGCTACACCTTC. Encoded protein: CASSLRGQSNYGYTF. The rearrangement joins TRBV6-5 to TRBJ1-2; 7 bases align to TRBD1. This CDR3 has 15 residues. Germline assignment: CDR1 MNHEY and CDR2 SVGAGI. J was trimmed by 0 bases and V by 5 bases; bases with no gene match: 6.

This chain uses TRBV18 with TRBJ2-3; 8 bases align to TRBD2. The CDR3 length is 14 residues. The J segment lost 5 bases and the V segment lost 2 bases, leaving 3 bases of the junction unmatched. Germline CDR1 KGHSH, CDR2 LQKENI. The CDR3, as DNA: TGTGCCAGCTCACCAACGAGCGGGGGAGATACGCAGTATTTT. Translating gives CASSPTSGGDTQYF.

The chain has TRBV27 and TRBJ1-2; D unresolved. The CDR3 is 14 residues long. V was trimmed by 4 bases and J by 8 bases, leaving 17 bases between them. CDR1 and CDR2 (germline): MNHEY, SMNVEV (reference sequence). CDR3 sequence: CASSSSGSFRGYTF. CDR3 bases: TGTGCCAGCAGTTCCTCCGGGTCCTTTCGGGGCTACACCTTC.

The genes are TRBV12-5 and TRBJ2-1; possible D gene TRBD2, 5 bases. The CDR3 spans 12 residues. The ends were cut back, 6 bases at V and 6 bases at J, with 9 bases in the middle. CDR1 is LGHNT and CDR2 is FRNRAP in the germline V gene. The CDR3 is CASGWGANEQFF. The CDR3 coding sequence is TGTGCTAGTGGCTGGGGAGCCAATGAGCAGTTCTTC.

The chain is built from TRBV6-1 and TRBJ2-1, with 9 bases fitting TRBD1. Germline CDR1 reads MNHNS; CDR2 reads SASEGT. Trimming took 2 bases from V and 8 from J; bases not matched to a gene: 7. The CDR3 consists of 15 residues. Here the CDR3 DNA reads TGTGCCAGCAGTGAATTCGGGACAGGGTTGTATGAGCAGTTCTTC. It encodes CASSEFGTGLYEQFF.

CDR3 DNA sequence: TGTGCCAGCAGCGCCCATAAGGGGAAGGGTGAAAAACTGTTTTTT. Translating gives CASSAHKGKGEKLFF. The rearrangement joins TRBV7-2 to TRBJ1-4; D possibly corresponds to TRBD1 (5 bases). V was trimmed by 5 bases and J by 7 bases, leaving 17 bases between them. CDR1 SGHTA and CDR2 FQGNSA come from the germline V gene. There are 15 residues in the CDR3.

This sequence joins TRBV6-5 and TRBJ1-6; TRBD1 agrees at 8 bases. Germline lookup yields CDR1 MNHEY and CDR2 SVGAGI. Germline trimming cut 6 bases from V and 13 bases from J; bases unmatched to any gene: 11. The CDR3 contains 14 residues. The CDR3 coding sequence is TGTGCCAGCAGCGTTACAGGGGGGGGGTTGCCCCTCCACTTT. This translates into CASSVTGGGLPLHF.